This T cell receptor beta chain is drawn from a study of regulatory T cells in long-lasting Graves disease. General study points: Sharing of public clonotypes was greater in persistent patients (about 2,700) than in new patients (more than 900).

Time point specified: persistent/refractory GD, antithyroid drugs over 5 years with positive TRAb. There was RNA extracted from PBMCs, and the TCR library was made from it. Construction of the TCR beta libraries employed iRepertoire HTBI primers in conjunction with Arm-PCR of CDR3 regions. TCRdb re-called the multiplex PCR reads with MiXCR, one entry per CDR3 protein. The sample holds approximately 690,000 distinct CDR3 sequences, around 30% seen once. This clonotype came up a few times. Antigen specificity is unknown. The source was peripheral blood mononuclear cells (PBMCs), collected when the disease was refractory, from a patient treated with antithyroid drugs. The clonotype originates from a female donor with Graves disease.

The CDR3 protein is CAAEGAGANVLTF. The CDR3 region has the DNA TGTGCAGCAGAGGGCGCTGGGGCCAACGTCCTGACTTTC. This chain joins TRBV7-9 and TRBJ2-6; possible D gene TRBD2, 5 bases. Germline-derived CDR1 and CDR2 are SEHNR and FQNEAQ (reference sequence). The CDR3 is 13 amino acids.